This paragraph reports one T cell receptor (beta chain). The target antigen is unknown. The sample is drawn from a study of cytomegalovirus exposure and HLA in healthy donors. The CDR3 covers 16 residues. Looked up from germline, CDR1 is SGHRS and CDR2 is YFSETQ. The V and J ends lost 4 bases and 10 bases respectively, with 25 bases between them. The PCR contained 60 Vbeta and 13 Jbeta primers. Here immunoSEQ multiplex PCR was the method, and the copy in TCRdb shows in-frame clones only, minus some. The sample lists about 200,000 clones, around 88% occurring once. Study-wide results and caveats: Sequencing depth roughly uniform across donors was assumed in presence/absence analyses.

This TCR was sampled from a woman aged 25 to 39 in good health and CMV-seronegative. This chain connects TRBV5-1 to TRBJ2-3; a possible D gene is TRBD2 (6 bases). Sequenced material: PBMCs. The DNA for the CDR3 is TGCGCCAGCAGCCTAGAGGATGGGAGGCCCTATGCGTCGCAGTATTTT. Its protein product is CASSLEDGRPYASQYF. Using reference TRBV5-1 and TRBJ2-3 for the parts outside the CDR3, the full variable domain is KAGVTQTPRYLIKTRGQQVTLSCSPISGHRSVSWYQQTPGQGLQFLFEYFSETQRNKGNFPGRFSGRQFSNSRSEMNVSTLELGDSALYLCASSLEDGRPYASQYFGPGTRLTVL.